This T cell receptor beta chain was found in a study of shared clonotypes between healthy human individuals. In its sample, this clone was seen once. CD45RO-negative, CCR7-positively selected cells formed the naive CD8 fraction, excluding terminally differentiated effector memory CD45RA+ cells. Each subset's genomic DNA was shared equally among a number of immunoSEQ plates. Here immunoSEQ multiplex PCR was the method, and the copy in TCRdb shows in-frame clones only, minus some. This table holds approximately 600,000 clones, 85% to 95% found once. CDR1 is SGHNT, CDR2 YYREEE, per germline (reference sequence). With V trimmed by 2 bases and J by 1 base, 1 base remained unmatched. The CDR3 contains 14 residues.

This TCR was sampled from a woman aged 25 to 39 in good health. The sequencing sample was made of naive CD8+ T cells sorted from blood. This rearrangement joins TRBV5-4 to TRBJ1-1, with 8 bases fitting TRBD1. This chain's CDR3 is CASSFTGGNTEAFF. The CDR3 nucleotides read TGTGCCAGCAGCTTCACAGGGGGGAACACTGAAGCTTTCTTT.